Listed below are T cell receptor beta chains from one sample, sequenced in a study of post-analysis software for immune sequencing data. In TCRdb, the PCR reads were re-called with MiXCR into one record per CDR3 protein. Seen here are approximately 570,000 distinct CDR3 sequences, roughly 47% observed once, and the top ten hold 1.5% to 2%. Specimen: blood. These receptors were collected from a girl aged 5-17 years with multiple sclerosis. Each CDR3 is given with its conserved first and last residue. D genes are given only for firm matches. Rows give clone size only sometimes, using once, few, many, or a class for an expanded clone.

d_call j_call v_call clone_size cdr3_nt cdr3_aa
TRBD1 TRBJ2-7 TRBV3-1 NA TGTGCCAGCAGCCAAGGGACAGGGGTTGGCGAGCAGTACTTC CASSQGTGVGEQYF
NA TRBJ2-3 TRBV6-5 NA TGTGCCAGCAGGCGAAGGGGGGTCCTCATAGATACGCAGTATTTT CASRRRGVLIDTQYF
NA TRBJ2-1 TRBV10-3 NA TGTGCCATCAGTGGTGGGAGCTCCTACAATGAGCAGTTCTTC CAISGGSSYNEQFF
TRBD2 TRBJ2-3 TRBV7-2 few TGTGCCAGCAGCCCCGTCGGCGGGGGGGGCACAGATACGCAGTATTTT CASSPVGGGGTDTQYF
NA TRBJ1-1 TRBV2 NA TGTGCCAGCAGACGGGACGGCTCTCCCCTCCGGACCTTATCGAACACTGAAGCTTTCTTT CASRRDGSPLRTLSNTEAFF
NA TRBJ1-1 TRBV12-3/TRBV12-4 NA TGTGCCAGCAGTTCCAGACCTCGTGGTACTGAAGCTTTCTTT CASSSRPRGTEAFF
NA TRBJ2-3 TRBV20-1 NA TGCAGTTCACAAAACCTAGCGAGCACAGATACGCAGTATTTT CSSQNLASTDTQYF
NA TRBJ2-1 TRBV6-5 NA TGTGCCAGCAGTTACTCAGTAGGGTCCCCCTGGGGTGAGCAGTTCTTC CASSYSVGSPWGEQFF
NA TRBJ2-7 TRBV15 once TGTGCCACCGCCAGCTCCTACGAGCAGTACTTC CATASSYEQYF
NA TRBJ1-5 TRBV5-1 NA TGCGCCAGCAGCGAGACTGGCGGCCAGCCCCAGCATTTT CASSETGGQPQHF
NA TRBJ1-6 TRBV12-3/TRBV12-4 NA TGTGCCAGCAGTTTCGGGGAGTCCCTCCACTTT CASSFGESLHF
NA TRBJ1-2 TRBV12-3/TRBV12-4 NA TGTGCCAGCGGCATTACCCGCTATGGCTACACCTTC CASGITRYGYTF
TRBD1 TRBJ1-2 TRBV20-1 NA TGCAGTGCCACTGGACAGGGGGCTCGGGGCTACACCTTC CSATGQGARGYTF
NA TRBJ1-2 TRBV12-3/TRBV12-4 NA TGTGCCAGCAGATCCGGGACGGCGGAAGGCTACACCTTC CASRSGTAEGYTF
NA TRBJ2-1 TRBV6-1 few TGTGCCAGCAGTGAACCAAATGAGCAGTTCTTC CASSEPNEQFF
NA TRBJ2-7 TRBV27 many TGTGCCAGCAGCCTTCAAGGCCTGAGCTCCTACGAGCAGTACTTC CASSLQGLSSYEQYF
TRBD2 TRBJ2-1 TRBV20-1 NA TGCAGTGCAAATTCCGGGACTAGCGGGAGTCAGGAGTTCTTC CSANSGTSGSQEFF
NA TRBJ1-2 TRBV12-3/TRBV12-4 NA TGTGCCAGCAGCTCTTGGGCGGGGGCGCGGGGCTACACCTTC CASSSWAGARGYTF